This T cell receptor (beta chain) was retrieved from a study of blood T cell repertoires in COVID-19. The overall study: Sample material is recorded as cDNA or gDNA derived from T cells, B-cell-depleted T cells, or PBMCs.

This clone was observed at least ten times. Authors' methods: Amplification from reference gene primers served as the basis for estimated nucleated cell counts. This table comes from immunoSEQ multiplex PCR, and its TCRdb copy is limited to in-frame clones, with some not included. V, J and clone size were drawn from that table, and D and trimming were deduced from the DNA. This sample has around 59,000 clones; about 73% occur once, and the top ten carry 18%. The CDR3 runs 15 residues. The germline gives CDR1 KGHSH, CDR2 LQKENI. V was clipped by 2 bases and J by 5 bases; unmatched bases: 4. The clonotype was recovered from a woman aged 45-59 years with active or convalescent COVID-19. V is TRBV18 and J is TRBJ1-4, with 8 bases fitting TRBD1. The sequencing sample was made of peripheral blood. The CDR3 here is CASSPRQGTNEKLFF. As DNA, the CDR3 is TGTGCCAGCTCACCAAGACAGGGGACGAATGAAAAACTGTTTTTT.